Listed below are T cell receptor beta chains from one sample, sequenced in a study of cytomegalovirus exposure and HLA in healthy donors. Libraries were prepared by immunoSEQ multiplex PCR; TCRdb keeps only in-frame clonotypes and omits some of them. The table has some 71,000 clones, 85% to 95% seen once. Source material: PBMCs. The receptors shown here come from a woman younger than 35 in good health and CMV-seronegative. CDR3s include the opening cysteine and the closing phenylalanine or tryptophan. The order of the fields is D gene, V gene, J gene, clone size, CDR3 protein, CDR3 DNA. A D gene is named only where the DNA matches it firmly. For some rows the clone size is stated as once, few or many, or as a class when expanded; others skip it.

d_call: TRBD1; v_call: TRBV4-2; j_call: TRBJ2-5; clone_size: NA; cdr3_aa: CASSHPPGQGRETQYF; cdr3_nt: TGTGCCAGCAGCCATCCCCCGGGACAGGGTAGGGAGACCCAGTACTTC
d_call: NA; v_call: TRBV4-1; j_call: TRBJ1-4; clone_size: NA; cdr3_aa: CASSQPKNRVFNEKLFF; cdr3_nt: TGCGCCAGCAGCCAACCTAAAAACAGGGTTTTTAATGAAAAACTGTTTTTT
d_call: NA; v_call: TRBV18; j_call: TRBJ2-7; clone_size: NA; cdr3_aa: CASSGTRDSFPYEQYF; cdr3_nt: TGTGCCAGCTCTGGTACCCGGGATTCCTTCCCCTACGAGCAGTACTTC
d_call: TRBD1; v_call: TRBV5-5; j_call: TRBJ1-6; clone_size: NA; cdr3_aa: CASSNRDSYYNSPLHF; cdr3_nt: TGTGCCAGCAGCAACCGGGACAGCTACTATAATTCACCCCTCCACTTT
d_call: NA; v_call: TRBV7-3; j_call: TRBJ1-2; clone_size: NA; cdr3_aa: CASSLTGEQGYGYTF; cdr3_nt: TGTGCCAGCAGCTTAACAGGAGAACAGGGCTATGGCTACACCTTC
d_call: NA; v_call: TRBV6-1; j_call: TRBJ1-5; clone_size: NA; cdr3_aa: CASSESWASNQPQHF; cdr3_nt: TGTGCCAGCAGTGAAAGTTGGGCTAGCAATCAGCCCCAGCATTTT
d_call: TRBD1; v_call: TRBV9; j_call: TRBJ2-5; clone_size: NA; cdr3_aa: CASSVGQGETQYF; cdr3_nt: TGTGCCAGCAGCGTGGGACAGGGGGAGACCCAGTACTTC
d_call: NA; v_call: TRBV2; j_call: TRBJ2-7; clone_size: NA; cdr3_aa: CASSLDRPSSYEQYF; cdr3_nt: TGTGCCAGCAGCCTCGACAGACCGAGCTCCTACGAGCAGTACTTC
d_call: NA; v_call: TRBV6-5; j_call: TRBJ1-2; clone_size: NA; cdr3_aa: CASSYTGNGYTF; cdr3_nt: TGTGCCAGCAGTTATACAGGGAATGGCTACACCTTC
d_call: NA; v_call: TRBV7-3; j_call: TRBJ2-5; clone_size: NA; cdr3_aa: CASSLTGNPGETQYF; cdr3_nt: TGTGCCAGCAGCCTCACCGGCAATCCCGGGGAGACCCAGTACTTC
d_call: TRBD2; v_call: TRBV10-2; j_call: TRBJ2-1; clone_size: once; cdr3_aa: CASSEPGLAYNEQFF; cdr3_nt: TGCGCCAGCAGTGAGCCGGGACTAGCATACAATGAGCAGTTCTTC
d_call: TRBD1; v_call: TRBV10-1; j_call: TRBJ2-3; clone_size: NA; cdr3_aa: CASSYLRDRGLDTQYF; cdr3_nt: TGCGCCAGCAGTTACCTCCGGGACAGGGGGCTAGATACGCAGTATTTT
d_call: TRBD2; v_call: TRBV6-4; j_call: TRBJ2-3; clone_size: NA; cdr3_aa: CASSDSSGGDTDTQYF; cdr3_nt: TGTGCCAGCAGTGACTCGAGCGGGGGGGACACAGATACGCAGTATTTT
d_call: TRBD1; v_call: TRBV5-1; j_call: TRBJ2-5; clone_size: NA; cdr3_aa: CASSRTGFGETQYF; cdr3_nt: TGCGCCAGCAGCCGGACAGGGTTTGGGGAGACCCAGTACTTC
d_call: TRBD2; v_call: TRBV7-9; j_call: TRBJ2-7; clone_size: NA; cdr3_aa: CASSFGGRTYEQYF; cdr3_nt: TGTGCCAGCAGCTTCGGCGGGAGGACGTACGAGCAGTACTTC
d_call: NA; v_call: TRBV10-1; j_call: TRBJ2-5; clone_size: NA; cdr3_aa: CASSASLGQETQYF; cdr3_nt: TGCGCCAGCAGCGCCTCTCTAGGCCAGGAGACCCAGTACTTC
d_call: TRBD1; v_call: TRBV10-3; j_call: TRBJ2-3; clone_size: NA; cdr3_aa: CAISEGDRGIGDTQYF; cdr3_nt: TGTGCCATCAGTGAGGGAGACAGGGGGATCGGGGATACGCAGTATTTT
d_call: TRBD1; v_call: TRBV6-6; j_call: TRBJ2-4; clone_size: NA; cdr3_aa: CASSGGQGARINIQYF; cdr3_nt: TGTGCCAGCAGTGGCGGACAGGGGGCGAGAATAAACATTCAGTACTTC
d_call: NA; v_call: TRBV15; j_call: TRBJ2-1; clone_size: NA; cdr3_aa: CATSREGGGEQFF; cdr3_nt: TGTGCCACCAGCAGAGAAGGGGGGGGTGAGCAGTTCTTC
d_call: NA; v_call: TRBV6-4; j_call: TRBJ1-6; clone_size: NA; cdr3_aa: CASSQEVNGNSPLHF; cdr3_nt: TGTGCCAGCAGTCAGGAGGTGAACGGTAATTCACCCCTCCACTTT
d_call: TRBD2; v_call: TRBV7-9; j_call: TRBJ2-2; clone_size: NA; cdr3_aa: CASSPRFSGGTTGELFF; cdr3_nt: TGTGCCAGCAGCCCCCGGTTTAGCGGGGGAACTACCGGGGAGCTGTTTTTT
d_call: TRBD1; v_call: TRBV7-2; j_call: TRBJ1-2; clone_size: once; cdr3_aa: CASSSTGGVYGYTF; cdr3_nt: TGTGCCAGCAGCTCCACAGGGGGCGTCTATGGCTACACCTTC
d_call: TRBD1; v_call: TRBV28; j_call: TRBJ2-3; clone_size: NA; cdr3_aa: CASRQQGASTDTQYF; cdr3_nt: TGTGCCAGCAGACAACAGGGGGCTAGCACAGATACGCAGTATTTT